Below, 17 T cell receptor beta chains from the same sample are listed, as sequenced in a study of control samples from healthy donors and cancer patients. The method was immunoSEQ multiplex PCR; TCRdb's version includes in-frame clones alone and lacks a portion of them. The table has fewer than 110,000 clones, roughly 89% seen once. The sample taken for sequencing was PBMCs. Source of these receptors: a man aged 55 to 69 with lung cancer.

This clone was detected once. In nucleotides, the CDR3 is TGCGCCAGCAGGGGCGGACAGAGCTCCTACGAGCAGTACTTC. Amino acids: CASRGGQSSYEQYF. V is TRBV5-1 and J is TRBJ2-7; tentatively, D is TRBD1 (6 bases). CDR1 is SGHRS, CDR2 YFSETQ, per germline. The CDR3 extends over 14 amino acids. V was cut by 5 bases and J by 0 bases, with 12 bases left in between.

The chain employs TRBV7-3 and TRBJ1-1; weak D call: TRBD1 (5 bases). Trimming removed 7 bases at V and 1 base at J, with 13 bases between. Per the germline V gene, CDR1 is SGHTA and CDR2 is FQGTGA. The CDR3 extends over 14 amino acids. The CDR3 region is CASTPSRANTEAFF. The CDR3, as DNA: TGTGCCAGCACCCCCAGCAGGGCGAACACTGAAGCTTTCTTT.

This rearrangement joins TRBV25-1 to TRBJ2-7; tentatively, D is TRBD1 (5 bases). The CDR3 is 12 residues long. V was clipped by 5 bases and J by 7 bases, with 12 bases between them. Per germline, CDR1 MGHDK and CDR2 SYGVNS. The CDR3: CASSSGYGEQYV. CDR3 coding DNA: TGTGCCAGCAGTTCAGGGTATGGAGAGCAGTACGTC.

The rearrangement uses TRBV6-5 and TRBJ1-1, with D perhaps TRBD1 (6 bases). V was cut by 6 bases and J by 9 bases, with 17 bases left in between. The CDR3 sequence is 13 residues long. Germline-derived CDR1 and CDR2 are MNHEY and SVGAGI. The CDR3 nucleotides read TGTGCCAGCAGAGTTGACGGCGGGGGGCAAGCTTTCTTT. Translated, it gives CASRVDGGGQAFF.

The chain employs TRBV5-1 and TRBJ2-1, with a possible D match to TRBD2 (5 bases). CDR3 size: 13 residues. Trimming cost V 1 base and J 7 bases, with 9 bases left between them. The germline V gene has CDR1 SGHRS and CDR2 YFSETQ. The CDR3 DNA reads TGCGCCAGCAGCTTGCCCGGGGAAAATGAGCAGTTCTTC. Translated, it gives CASSLPGENEQFF.

V is TRBV21-1 and J is TRBJ2-5; the DNA was not compared with TRBD2, the D call given in the table. TRBV21-1 represents a pseudogene. The CDR3 totals 14 residues. The CDR3 DNA is TGTGCCAGCAGGGAAATGCGGGGCCCTGAGACCCAGTACTTC. The encoded protein is CASREMRGPETQYF.

V and J are TRBV6-5 and TRBJ1-1, with 8 nucleotides matching TRBD1. V was pared by 6 bases and J by 1 base, with 7 bases of the junction left unmatched. Germline-derived CDR1 and CDR2 are MNHEY and SVGAGI. The CDR3 is 15 amino acids. CDR3 protein: CASRGTGAGNTEAFF. CDR3 in DNA: TGTGCCAGCAGAGGGACAGGAGCAGGGAACACTGAAGCTTTCTTT.

The chain employs TRBV5-1 and TRBJ2-1, with D perhaps matching TRBD1 or TRBD2 (5 bases each). This CDR3 is 15 amino acids long. The germline gives CDR1 SGHRS, CDR2 YFSETQ. V was trimmed by 1 base and J by 6 bases, leaving 14 bases between them. The CDR3 spells CASSLWGTSGNEQFF. CDR3 DNA sequence: TGCGCCAGCAGCTTGTGGGGGACCTCCGGCAATGAGCAGTTCTTC. Variable domain in full (rest from reference TRBV5-1 and TRBJ2-1): KAGVTQTPRYLIKTRGQQVTLSCSPISGHRSVSWYQQTPGQGLQFLFEYFSETQRNKGNFPGRFSGRQFSNSRSEMNVSTLELGDSALYLCASSLWGTSGNEQFFGPGTRLTVL.

This chain uses TRBV11-2 with TRBJ2-2, with 11 positions matching TRBD2. This CDR3 is built from 16 residues. V trimming: 2 bases; J trimming: 5 bases; junction bases outside the gene matches: 4. CDR1 is SGHAT and CDR2 is FQNNGV in the germline V gene. This CDR3 reads CASSLQLAGATGELFF. CDR3 coding DNA: TGTGCCAGCAGCTTACAACTAGCGGGGGCAACCGGGGAGCTGTTTTTT.

This chain links TRBV5-1 with TRBJ1-1, with 9 bases matching TRBD1. This CDR3 comprises 14 residues. The ends lost 5 bases at V and 5 bases at J; junction bases unmatched: 7. Germline-derived CDR1 and CDR2 are SGHRS and YFSETQ. The CDR3 reads CASSFYRGRTEAFF. For the CDR3, the DNA is TGCGCCAGCAGTTTTTACAGGGGGCGGACTGAAGCTTTCTTT.

This clone showed up just a few times. V usage is TRBV3-1 (or the pseudogene TRBV3-2) and J usage is TRBJ1-5; D remains ambiguous. The CDR3 consists of 15 residues. Germline values: CDR1 LGHDT, CDR2 YNNKEL (reference sequence). Trimming left V 3 bases short and J 3 bases short, with 12 bases between. The CDR3 reads CASSQGQGSNQPQHF. The CDR3 DNA sequence: TGTGCCAGCAGCCAGGGTCAAGGGTCCAATCAGCCCCAGCATTTT.

The chain is built from TRBV18 and TRBJ2-2, with 11 positions matching TRBD2. Trimming at V came to 6 bases and at J to 3 bases, leaving 6 bases not matched to a gene. Germline V gene sequence: CDR1 KGHSH, CDR2 LQKENI. This CDR3 spans 16 amino acids. This CDR3 reads CASSKTLAGDTGELFF. CDR3 nucleotide sequence: TGTGCCAGCTCTAAGACACTAGCGGGGGACACCGGGGAGCTGTTTTTT.

The rearrangement joins TRBV6-5 to TRBJ1-6; D remains ambiguous. Trimming took off 6 bases at V and 8 bases at J, with 11 bases between the two ends. Germline V gene sequence: CDR1 MNHEY, CDR2 SVGAGI. There are 13 residues in the CDR3. This chain's CDR3 is CASSARTDSPLHF. The DNA for the CDR3 is TGTGCCAGCAGCGCCCGTACTGATTCACCCCTCCACTTT.

This clone showed up many times. The V call is TRBV4-1, the J call TRBJ1-1; D uncertain. V was trimmed by 3 bases and J by 1 base, leaving 6 bases between them. Per the germline V gene, CDR1 is MGHRA and CDR2 is YSYEKL. This CDR3 has 13 residues. The DNA for the CDR3 is TGCGCCAGCAGCCAGGGGTCGAACACTGAAGCTTTCTTT. It translates to CASSQGSNTEAFF.

V and J are TRBV5-1 and TRBJ2-3; the D is unclear. Trimming left V 0 bases short and J 0 bases short, with 8 bases between. The CDR3 covers 15 residues. Looked up from germline, CDR1 is SGHRS and CDR2 is YFSETQ. The DNA of the CDR3 is TGCGCCAGCAGCTTGGAAAGACCAAGCACAGATACGCAGTATTTT. Translation: CASSLERPSTDTQYF.

The chain uses TRBV7-8 and TRBJ1-3; no reliable D call. The V gene's germline CDR1 is SGHVS and CDR2 FQNEAQ. This CDR3 comprises 15 residues. Trimming left V 2 bases short and J 2 bases short, with 10 bases between. CDR3 coding DNA: TGTGCCAGCAGCTTAAATGGGAGAACTGGAAACACCATATATTTT. Amino acids: CASSLNGRTGNTIYF. Filled out from reference TRBV7-8 and TRBJ1-3, the complete variable domain reads GAGVSQSPRYKVAKRGQDVALRCDPISGHVSLFWYQQALGQGPEFLTYFQNEAQLDKSGLPSDRFFAERPEGSVSTLKIQRTQQEDSAVYLCASSLNGRTGNTIYFGEGSWLTVV.

CDR3 protein: CASSSRRGGSYNEQFF. The CDR3 region has the DNA TGTGCCAGCAGCTCCCGGCGGGGGGGATCCTACAATGAGCAGTTCTTC. The chain recombines TRBV7-2 with TRBJ2-1; the match to TRBD2 covers 9 bases. The CDR3 runs to 16 residues. V gave up 4 bases and J gave up 1 base; unmatched junction bases: 5. Germline CDR1 is SGHTA and CDR2 is FQGNSA.